Listed here is a single T cell receptor beta chain. The RNA input was 0.5 to 1 ug, and it was reverse transcribed with random hexamers. Multiplex immunoSEQ PCR targeted 54 Vbeta and 13 Jbeta TCR beta segments. TCRdb reprocessed the immunoSEQ multiplex PCR reads via MiXCR and lists one record per CDR3 protein. Here the sample spans more than 75,000 distinct CDR3 sequences, 85% to 95% being singletons. This sample was taken from a study of CD8 T cells in Susac syndrome. The CDR3 is 16 residues long. CDR1 is SGHDN and CDR2 is FVKESK in the germline V gene. The V end lost 1 base, the J end lost 0 bases, and 12 bases lay between the germline ends. As controls, healthy donors matched for age and sex were used. It was negative isolation that provided the CD8+ and CD4+ T cells, whereas TEMRA cells were enriched by FACS.

The origin of this receptor is a human donor in good health. Sequenced material: CD8+ T cells from PBMCs. The chain uses TRBV14 and TRBJ1-2; D may be TRBD1 (6 bases). The CDR3 loop is CASSQVSQGANYGYTF. The CDR3 DNA reads as TGTGCCAGCAGCCAAGTGTCACAGGGAGCTAACTATGGCTACACCTTC.